In this sample, the clone carrying this TCR beta chain turned up once. Produced via immunoSEQ multiplex PCR; TCRdb's table is partial and in-frame only. The table records over 55,000 clones, roughly 90% of them present only once. The data derive from a study of T cell changes during pregnancy in multiple sclerosis. The CDR3 covers 13 residues. Trimming took off 3 bases at V and 7 bases at J, with 12 bases between the two ends. Germline assignment: CDR1 SNHLY and CDR2 FYNNEI. The TCR comes from a female donor with multiple sclerosis, enrolled in a pregnancy study. The chain links TRBV2 to TRBJ2-5, with a tentative D call TRBD2 (6 bases). The sample was peripheral blood, taken in the first trimester of pregnancy. The CDR3 here is CASSEWDSGTQYF. The CDR3 DNA is TGTGCCAGCAGTGAGTGGGACTCCGGGACCCAGTACTTC.